The present T cell receptor beta chain was sequenced within a study of tumor-infiltrating lymphocytes in primary liver carcinoma. As for the study in general: Male and female patients aged 30 to 69 years made up the cohort. Sample yields, roughly 3.65 to 8 million productive TCRbeta reads, were similar across the tissue types.

Whole-study results and caveats: It was in tumors, not blood, that the top-250-clone fraction was significantly higher (p = 0.039).

Comments on this clonotype: The antigen is undetermined. This could be a read error, since a much larger clone is one nucleotide away.

A constant-region primer served to make TCR beta cDNA from about 490 ng total RNA. Three nested multiplex PCR rounds, a slightly modified ARM-PCR method, built the TCR beta libraries. TCRdb processed the multiplex PCR reads anew with MiXCR; each CDR3 protein has one entry. The data hold approximately 92,000 distinct CDR3 sequences, with just under 70% observed a single time. The study co-extracted DNA and RNA from 20-30 mg of unsorted bulk tissue. Patients underwent resection of primary liver carcinoma. What was sequenced was tumor-adjacent normal liver tissue. The receptor comes from a man in his forties with primary liver carcinoma and hepatitis B virus infection.

The CDR3 protein is CVSSPSPYEQYF. The CDR3 region has the DNA TGTGTCAGCAGTCCGAGCCCCTACGAGCAGTACTTC. The rearrangement uses TRBV6-2 or TRBV6-3 and TRBJ2-7; D is uncertain. This CDR3 contains 12 residues. Germline V lookup: CDR1 MNHEY, CDR2 SVGEGT.